This passage covers 27 T cell receptor beta chains from one sample sequenced in a study of PD-1 blockade in mismatch repair-deficient tumors. TCRdb's table, derived via immunoSEQ multiplex PCR, lists solely in-frame clones and lacks some. In the table there are approximately 23,000 clones, less than 85% of which are singletons. The source material was PBMCs, sampled before pembrolizumab treatment. These receptors came from an adult with mismatch repair-deficient cancer.

V is TRBV5-5 and J is TRBJ2-2; 9 bases are shared with TRBD1. The CDR3 extends over 15 amino acids. The ends lost 3 bases at V and 6 bases at J; junction bases unmatched: 6. Germline CDR1 reads SGHKS; CDR2 reads YYEKEE (reference sequence). The CDR3 loop is CASSSLQGAAGELFF. Here the CDR3 DNA reads TGTGCCAGCAGCTCACTACAGGGGGCTGCCGGGGAGCTGTTTTTT.

The sample holds one count of this clone. This chain links TRBV28 with TRBJ1-5; 8 positions agree with TRBD1. The CDR3 consists of 16 residues. Trimming at V came to 0 bases and at J to 4 bases, leaving 5 bases not matched to a gene. Germline V gene lookup returns CDR1 MDHEN and CDR2 SYDVKM. The CDR3 nucleotides are TGTGCCAGCAGTTTATGGGGGCGGGACAGGAATCAGCCCCAGCATTTT. Protein product: CASSLWGRDRNQPQHF.

The chain recombines TRBV27 with TRBJ2-3; D is perhaps TRBD2 (6 bases). The germline gives CDR1 MNHEY, CDR2 SMNVEV (reference sequence). This CDR3 has 17 residues. Trimming removed 7 bases from V and 3 bases from J, with 23 bases in between. CDR3 DNA sequence: TGTGCCAGCACCCCGAACCTGCTAACGGGAGATACAGATACGCAGTATTTT. Residues: CASTPNLLTGDTDTQYF.

This chain connects TRBV9 to TRBJ2-7, with TRBD2 as a possible D gene (5 bases). Trimming took off 4 bases at V and 3 bases at J, with 11 bases between the two ends. Per the germline V gene, CDR1 is SGDLS and CDR2 is YYNGEE. The CDR3 is 13 residues long. The CDR3: CASSPSDFYEQYF. CDR3 nucleotides: TGTGCCAGCAGCCCCTCGGACTTCTACGAGCAGTACTTC. The variable domain in full, completed from reference TRBV9 and TRBJ2-7, reads DSGVTQTPKHLITATGQRVTLRCSPRSGDLSVYWYQQSLDQGLQFLIQYYNGEERAKGNILERFSAQQFPDLHSELNLSSLELGDSALYFCASSPSDFYEQYFGPGTRLTVT.

The chain uses TRBV28 and TRBJ2-1; no clear D gene. The CDR3 spans 13 residues. The V and J ends lost 2 bases and 8 bases respectively, with 10 bases between them. Germline V CDR1 and CDR2: MDHEN, SYDVKM. The CDR3 is CASSLVGGDEQFF. The CDR3, as DNA: TGTGCCAGCAGTTTAGTCGGCGGAGATGAGCAGTTCTTC.

CDR3 DNA sequence: TGTGCCAGCAGCCTAAGATCCGGGACTAGCGGGAGGCCTGAGCAGTTCTTC. Translating gives CASSLRSGTSGRPEQFF. This chain joins TRBV7-3 and TRBJ2-1; 15 positions match TRBD2. Germline-derived CDR1 and CDR2 are SGHTA and FQGTGA. Trimming cost V 5 bases and J 9 bases; bases outside gene matches: 11. The CDR3 has 17 amino acids.

V and J are TRBV19 and TRBJ2-2; D is unresolved. Trimming removed 2 bases at V and 0 bases at J, with 10 bases between. Per germline, CDR1 LNHDA and CDR2 SQIVND (reference sequence). This CDR3 spans 16 amino acids. CDR3 sequence (DNA): TGTGCCAGTAGTATAATATTGAACACGAACACCGGGGAGCTGTTTTTT. This sequence encodes CASSIILNTNTGELFF.

The chain links TRBV28 to TRBJ2-3, with 7 bases matching TRBD1. The CDR3 contains 15 residues. CDR1 and CDR2 (germline): MDHEN, SYDVKM. With 6 bases clipped from V and 5 bases from J, the junction kept 11 bases outside the gene matches. The CDR3 nucleotides read TGTGCCAGCAGCCACCTAGACAGGGAGAGAGATACGCAGTATTTT. Its translation is CASSHLDRERDTQYF.

The chain carries TRBV28 and TRBJ1-3; D possibly corresponds to TRBD1 (6 bases). The CDR3 extends over 15 amino acids. Germline V gene sequence: CDR1 MDHEN, CDR2 SYDVKM. V lost 3 bases, J lost 0 bases, and 9 bases lay in between. CDR3 region: CASSFRTASGNTIYF. CDR3 bases: TGTGCCAGCAGTTTTCGGACAGCCTCTGGAAACACCATATATTTT. The complete variable domain, with remaining parts taken from reference TRBV28 and TRBJ1-3, reads DVKVTQSSRYLVKRTGEKVFLECVQDMDHENMFWYRQDPGLGLRLIYFSYDVKMKEKGDIPEGYSVSREKKERFSLILESASTNQTSMYLCASSFRTASGNTIYFGEGSWLTVV.

V usage is TRBV5-1 and J usage is TRBJ2-1, with TRBD1 identical over 12 bases. Germline trimming cut 3 bases from V and 10 bases from J; bases unmatched to any gene: 8. This CDR3 has 15 amino acids. Germline loops: CDR1 SGHRS, CDR2 YFSETQ. The CDR3 is CASSSRDRGLWEQFF. Written as DNA, the CDR3 is TGCGCCAGCAGCTCCCGGGACAGGGGGCTGTGGGAGCAGTTCTTC.

This clone is a singleton in its sample. The J gene is TRBJ2-3, the V gene TRBV7-3; a weak D match, TRBD1 (6 bases). Trimming pared 1 base from V and 0 bases from J, leaving 11 bases between. Germline loops: CDR1 SGHTA, CDR2 FQGTGA. This CDR3 comprises 16 residues. Here the CDR3 DNA reads TGTGCCAGCAGCTTAAACAGGGCTCAAAGCACAGATACGCAGTATTTT. Its translation is CASSLNRAQSTDTQYF.

In this sample, this clone turned up a few times. The chain employs TRBV2 and TRBJ2-3; D unclear. This CDR3 contains 12 residues. Germline V CDR1 and CDR2: SNHLY, FYNNEI. Trimming removed 5 bases at V and 4 bases at J, with 7 bases between. CDR3 amino acids: CASSLFADTQYF. The DNA for the CDR3 is TGTGCCAGCAGTCTTTTCGCAGATACGCAGTATTTT.

This clone has just a few counts. The V call is TRBV6-6, the J call TRBJ2-7, with 9 positions matching TRBD1. This CDR3 is built from 13 residues. Germline CDR1 and CDR2: MNHNY and SVGAGI (reference sequence). With 6 bases clipped from V and 5 bases from J, the junction kept 5 bases outside the gene matches. The CDR3 nucleotides read TGTGCCAGCAGGGATACAGGGGGCAACGAGCAGTACTTC. Amino acids: CASRDTGGNEQYF.

In its sample, this clone ranks as medium-sized (0.01 to 0.1%). CDR3 sequence reads: CASSIESLGVSEAFF. In DNA form, the CDR3 reads TGTGCCAGTAGTATAGAGTCGTTGGGAGTCTCTGAAGCTTTCTTT. The chain has TRBV19 and TRBJ1-1, with D unresolved. V was trimmed by 0 bases and J by 6 bases, leaving 14 bases between them. The CDR3 loop spans 15 amino acids. Germline CDR1 reads LNHDA; CDR2 reads SQIVND (reference sequence).

The chain combines TRBV9 with TRBJ2-4; a possible D gene is TRBD2 (7 bases). Germline CDR1 and CDR2: SGDLS and YYNGEE. The CDR3 is 19 residues long. V dropped 0 bases and J dropped 2 bases, with 21 bases sitting between them. This CDR3 is CASSVGIYGGPSPKNIQYF. The DNA for the CDR3 is TGTGCCAGCAGCGTAGGTATTTACGGGGGGCCAAGCCCCAAAAACATTCAGTACTTC.

The chain combines TRBV9 with TRBJ2-1, with TRBD1 matching over 8 bases. V gave up 0 bases and J gave up 7 bases; unmatched junction bases: 6. CDR3 size: 15 residues. Germline-derived CDR1 and CDR2 are SGDLS and YYNGEE. The CDR3 nucleotides are TGTGCCAGCAGCGTAGGTCAGGGGGCGAGGAATGAGCAGTTCTTC. Its protein is CASSVGQGARNEQFF.

The chain joins TRBV6-1 to TRBJ2-1; 8 bases align to TRBD2. The CDR3 runs to 15 residues. Germline values: CDR1 MNHNS, CDR2 SASEGT. The junction had 3 bases not matched to a gene; V was cut back by 3 bases and J by 2 bases. For the CDR3, the DNA is TGTGCCAGCAGTGACGGGAGGGCCCCCTACAATGAGCAGTTCTTC. Translated: CASSDGRAPYNEQFF.

The V and J genes are TRBV27 and TRBJ2-7; 11 nucleotides match TRBD2. Per germline, CDR1 MNHEY and CDR2 SMNVEV (reference sequence). V lost 2 bases and J lost 7; bases outside the gene matches: 7. The CDR3 has 15 amino acids. The CDR3 sequence is CASSLVAGGPREQYF. The CDR3 DNA follows: TGTGCCAGCAGTTTAGTAGCGGGAGGGCCGAGGGAGCAGTACTTC.

V is TRBV5-1 and J is TRBJ2-5; 8 bases fit TRBD1. Trimming cost V 0 bases and J 5 bases; bases outside gene matches: 6. Germline lookup yields CDR1 SGHRS and CDR2 YFSETQ. The CDR3 runs 15 residues. CDR3: CASSLANRGEETQYF. The CDR3 coding sequence is TGCGCCAGCAGCTTGGCGAACAGGGGGGAGGAGACCCAGTACTTC.

The chain uses TRBV27 and TRBJ2-1, with D possibly TRBD2 on 6 matching bases. The ends were cut back, 3 bases at V and 7 bases at J, with 13 bases in the middle. CDR3 size: 14 residues. Germline V gene data show CDR1 as MNHEY and CDR2 as SMNVEV (reference sequence). CDR3 protein: CASSFGGAGNEQFF. CDR3 bases: TGTGCCAGCAGTTTCGGAGGGGCTGGTAATGAGCAGTTCTTC.

V gene TRBV5-4 combines with J gene TRBJ2-2; 16 bases are a match to TRBD2. Trimming removed 3 bases from V and 4 bases from J; junction bases left unmatched: 12. CDR3 length: 20 residues. Looked up from germline, CDR1 is SGHNT and CDR2 is YYREEE (reference sequence). The CDR3 bases are TGTGCCAGCAGCTGGCCGTCCGGGACTAGCGGGAGGGGGGGCACCGGGGAGCTGTTTTTT. It specifies CASSWPSGTSGRGGTGELFF. The variable domain in full, completed from reference TRBV5-4 and TRBJ2-2, reads ETGVTQSPTHLIKTRGQQVTLRCSSQSGHNTVSWYQQALGQGPQFIFQYYREEENGRGNFPPRFSGLQFPNYSSELNVNALELDDSALYLCASSWPSGTSGRGGTGELFFGEGSRLTVL.

This rearrangement joins TRBV19 to TRBJ1-5, with 7 bases that match TRBD1. The V gene's germline CDR1 is LNHDA and CDR2 SQIVND (reference sequence). The length of the CDR3 is 16 residues. V was clipped by 2 bases and J by 0 bases; unmatched bases: 4. CDR3 protein: CASSILTGDSNQPQHF. CDR3 DNA sequence: TGTGCCAGTAGTATATTAACAGGGGATAGCAATCAGCCCCAGCATTTT.

This chain connects TRBV11-3 to TRBJ1-2, with a possible D match to TRBD1 (5 bases). V was clipped by 5 bases and J by 3 bases, with 10 bases between them. Germline CDR1 and CDR2: SGHNT and YENEEA. The CDR3 runs 13 residues. The CDR3 DNA reads as TGTGCCAGCAGCGCAGGGTTTGACTATGGCTACACCTTC. Translation gives CASSAGFDYGYTF. Looking up the rest from reference TRBV11-3 and TRBJ1-2 gives the full variable domain: EAGVVQSPRYKIIEKKQPVAFWCNPISGHNTLYWYLQNLGQGPELLIRYENEEAVDDSQLPKDRFSAERLKGVDSTLKIQPAELGDSAVYLCASSAGFDYGYTFGSGTRLTVV.

J is TRBJ2-7 and V is TRBV6-5; TRBD2 agrees at 14 bases. V shed 0 bases, J shed 7 bases, and the junction held 2 bases outside the gene matches. Germline V gives CDR1 MNHEY, CDR2 SVGAGI. The CDR3 is made up of 15 amino acids. In DNA, the CDR3 is TGTGCCAGCAGTTACTCTGGGACTAGCGGGGGTGAGCAGTACTTC. It translates to CASSYSGTSGGEQYF.

The chain couples TRBV19 to TRBJ1-5, with 8 bases identical to TRBD1. The CDR3 totals 19 residues. Germline CDR1 and CDR2: LNHDA and SQIVND (reference sequence). V shed 3 bases, J shed 0 bases, and the junction held 13 bases outside the gene matches. The CDR3 sequence is CASSMGRGRGSLSNQPQHF. Here the CDR3 DNA reads TGTGCCAGTAGTATGGGCAGGGGGCGCGGGTCCCTTAGCAATCAGCCCCAGCATTTT.

In DNA, the CDR3 is TGTGCCTGGTCGACAGGGAGTGGACAGCCCCAGCATTTT. This translates into CAWSTGSGQPQHF. The V gene is TRBV30, the J gene TRBJ1-5, with 7 bases aligning to TRBD1. Trimming removed 5 bases from V and 7 bases from J; junction bases left unmatched: 8. Per the germline V gene, CDR1 is GTSNPN and CDR2 is SVGIG (reference sequence). The CDR3 has 13 amino acids.

The chain recombines TRBV15 with TRBJ2-3, with 9 bases that match TRBD2. CDR3 length: 15 amino acids. The germline CDR1 and CDR2 sequences are LNHNV and YYDKDF (reference sequence). J lost 3 bases, V lost 3 bases, and 4 bases had no gene match. CDR3: CATSRAGGRTDTQYF. As DNA, the CDR3 is TGTGCCACCAGCAGGGCGGGAGGGCGGACAGATACGCAGTATTTT.